What follows are 30 T cell receptor beta chains derived from one specimen sequenced in a study of blood T cell repertoires in COVID-19. Sequenced by immunoSEQ multiplex PCR; TCRdb stores in-frame clones only, minus some. The sample includes some 370,000 clones, roughly four fifths of them seen just once. Material for sequencing was PBMCs or T cells enriched from blood (not recorded which). These receptor sequences come from a woman aged 50 to 60 who had recovered from COVID-19.

J is TRBJ1-1 and V is TRBV14; D perhaps matches TRBD1 (6 bases). Trimming shortened V by 2 bases and J by 5 bases, and 12 bases separated the two germline ends. The CDR3 runs 14 residues. CDR1 is SGHDN, CDR2 FVKESK, per germline. In DNA, the CDR3 is TGTGCCAGCAGCCAACAAGGGGGGGGGACTGAAGCTTTCTTT. Its translation is CASSQQGGGTEAFF.

The table lists this clone with a few counts. The chain is built from TRBV11-2 and TRBJ2-1; TRBD2 matches at 9 bases. The V segment lost 2 bases and the J segment 6 bases; nucleotides outside the gene matches: 8. Germline CDR1 reads SGHAT; CDR2 reads FQNNGV. The CDR3 loop spans 16 amino acids. CDR3 bases: TGTGCCAGCAGCTTACCTCTGGGACTAGCCTTCAATGAGCAGTTCTTC. Its translation is CASSLPLGLAFNEQFF.

This clone was counted once. This chain connects TRBV6-5 to TRBJ1-2; no definite D call. Trimming shortened V by 0 bases and J by 2 bases, and 7 bases separated the two germline ends. Looked up from germline, CDR1 is MNHEY and CDR2 is SVGAGI. CDR3 length equals 14 residues. The CDR3 bases are TGTGCCAGCAGTTACTCCTCAGTGAACTATGGCTACACCTTC. This encodes CASSYSSVNYGYTF.

This clone was counted many times. The chain couples TRBV5-6 to TRBJ1-5; D is ambiguous. The CDR3 length is 15 residues. CDR1 is SGHDT and CDR2 is YYEEEE in the germline V gene. Trimming stripped 0 bases from V and 0 bases from J, with 7 bases between. The CDR3 spells CASSLGFYSNQPQHF. The CDR3 DNA follows: TGTGCCAGCAGCTTGGGGTTCTATAGCAATCAGCCCCAGCATTTT.

The rearrangement uses TRBV10-3 and TRBJ1-2; D remains unclear. The V gene lost 0 bases and the J gene lost 4 bases, with 9 bases spanning the gap. The CDR3 length is 14 residues. Germline assignment: CDR1 ENHRY and CDR2 SYGVKD. CDR3 region: CAISESGGIYGYTF. DNA of the CDR3: TGTGCCATCAGTGAGTCCGGCGGAATCTATGGCTACACCTTC.

The chain carries TRBV14 and TRBJ1-2; D unclear. The CDR3 totals 15 residues. Germline CDR1 SGHDN, CDR2 FVKESK. V lost 1 base to trimming and J lost 2 bases, with 11 bases between them. CDR3 sequence (DNA): TGTGCCAGCAGCCAAGTCCCCGGCGGGAACTATGGCTACACCTTC. As protein: CASSQVPGGNYGYTF.

A note on this clone: Other DNA sequences in the sample encode the same CDR3. The chain couples TRBV19 to TRBJ1-2; no clear D. Trimming took off 6 bases at V and 1 base at J, with 9 bases between the two ends. The CDR3 consists of 13 residues. Germline V gene data show CDR1 as LNHDA and CDR2 as SQIVND (reference sequence). Here the CDR3 reads CASSPGGNYGYTF. CDR3 bases: TGTGCCAGTAGCCCGGGTGGTAACTATGGCTACACCTTC.

V is TRBV30 and J is TRBJ1-1; a weak D match, TRBD1 (6 bases). The V gene's germline CDR1 is GTSNPN and CDR2 SVGIG (reference sequence). The CDR3 spans 15 residues. V was trimmed by 5 bases and J by 0 bases, leaving 16 bases between them. As DNA, the CDR3 is TGTGCCTGGGTTCGAGCTGGACAGATGAACACTGAAGCTTTCTTT. This sequence encodes CAWVRAGQMNTEAFF.

V gene TRBV5-1 combines with J gene TRBJ2-5; D is unresolved. This CDR3 is built from 13 residues. V gave up 2 bases and J gave up 1 base, with 6 bases separating them. Germline V lookup: CDR1 SGHRS, CDR2 YFSETQ. CDR3 nucleotide sequence: TGCGCCAGCAGCTTATACAGCCAAGAGACCCAGTACTTC. Its translation is CASSLYSQETQYF.

The chain uses TRBV30 and TRBJ1-2; D call uncertain. Germline assignment: CDR1 GTSNPN and CDR2 SVGIG (reference sequence). CDR3 length: 12 amino acids. The V gene lost 0 bases and the J gene lost 8 bases, with 10 bases spanning the gap. CDR3 DNA sequence: TGTGCCTGGAGTGTCGGGGTGGGGGGCTACACCTTC. Encoded protein: CAWSVGVGGYTF.

In its sample, this clone was seen a few times. The V gene is TRBV7-2, the J gene TRBJ1-2, with TRBD1 as a possible D gene (6 bases). The length of the CDR3 is 14 residues. The germline V gene encodes CDR1 SGHTA and CDR2 FQGNSA. Trimming left V 4 bases short and J 5 bases short, with 14 bases between. The CDR3 sequence is CASSYGTSGYGYTF. In DNA form, the CDR3 reads TGTGCCAGCAGCTACGGGACATCAGGGTATGGCTACACCTTC.

This clone has a handful of counts. The rearrangement uses TRBV9 and TRBJ2-3; D is possibly TRBD2 (6 bases). V was clipped by 2 bases and J by 9 bases, with 16 bases between them. Germline V gives CDR1 SGDLS, CDR2 YYNGEE. This CDR3 has 14 amino acids. The CDR3 here is CASSVSTSTPTQYF. In nucleotides, the CDR3 is TGTGCCAGCAGCGTCTCGACTAGTACACCAACGCAGTATTTT.

The chain recombines TRBV10-1 with TRBJ2-7, with D perhaps TRBD1 (5 bases). The CDR3 is 14 residues long. Germline CDR1 WNHNN, CDR2 SYGVQD (reference sequence). The V gene lost 10 bases and the J gene lost 3 bases, with 19 bases spanning the gap. The CDR3 region has the DNA TGCGCCACCAGGGTGGACCCAAGGGGCTACGAGCAGTACTTC. Encoded protein: CATRVDPRGYEQYF.

The rearrangement uses TRBV4-1 and TRBJ1-4; 9 bases agree with TRBD1. CDR3 size: 15 residues. CDR1 is MGHRA and CDR2 is YSYEKL in the germline V gene. The J segment lost 6 bases and the V segment lost 4 bases, leaving 6 bases of the junction unmatched. CDR3: CASSPDRGVYEKLFF. CDR3 bases: TGCGCCAGCAGCCCAGACAGGGGGGTCTATGAAAAACTGTTTTTT.

This clone was picked up a small number of times. The chain carries TRBV7-8 and TRBJ1-2; maybe TRBD1 (5 bases). From germline, CDR1 is SGHVS and CDR2 FQNEAQ. The CDR3 covers 14 residues. V was clipped by 2 bases and J by 7 bases, with 14 bases between them. The CDR3 DNA follows: TGTGCCAGCAGCTTATCCGGGACTGAGGCTGGCTACACCTTC. Translation: CASSLSGTEAGYTF.

The genes are TRBV5-1 and TRBJ1-6; TRBD1 agrees at 9 bases. Germline V gene data show CDR1 as SGHRS and CDR2 as YFSETQ. The length of the CDR3 is 15 residues. The trim removed 0 bases at V and 8 bases at J, leaving 3 bases unmatched. CDR3 sequence reads: CASSLEGQGHSPLHF. The CDR3 DNA sequence: TGCGCCAGCAGCTTGGAGGGACAGGGACATTCACCCCTCCACTTT.

This clone was recorded once. The rearrangement links TRBV6-1 to TRBJ1-6; TRBD1 matches 11 bases. The CDR3 consists of 16 residues. With 4 bases clipped from V and 9 bases from J, the junction kept 8 bases outside the gene matches. CDR1 is MNHNS, CDR2 SASEGT, per germline. CDR3 in DNA: TGTGCCAGCAGTGCCGGGACAGGGGGTTTGGGTTCACCCCTCCACTTT. This translates into CASSAGTGGLGSPLHF.

The chain combines TRBV4-3 with TRBJ2-7; 8 bases agree with TRBD1. There are 15 residues in the CDR3. Germline V lookup: CDR1 LGHNA, CDR2 YSLEER. V shed 1 base and J 3 bases; nucleotides not matched to a gene: 5. Here the CDR3 DNA reads TGCGCCAGCAGCCAAGGGACCGGACAGGGCTACGAGCAGTACTTC. Protein product: CASSQGTGQGYEQYF.

The V call is TRBV18, the J call TRBJ1-3; possible D gene TRBD1, 5 bases. The CDR3 is 17 amino acids. V was cut by 0 bases and J by 0 bases, with 12 bases left in between. Germline CDR1 reads KGHSH; CDR2 reads LQKENI. This CDR3 is CASSPPTGVPSGNTIYF. The CDR3 nucleotides are TGTGCCAGCTCACCACCGACGGGGGTCCCCTCTGGAAACACCATATATTTT.

The chain uses TRBV7-8 and TRBJ2-7, with 16 bases that match TRBD2. The junction had 4 bases not matched to a gene; V was cut back by 5 bases and J by 0 bases. CDR3 length: 17 residues. Per germline, CDR1 SGHVS and CDR2 FQNEAQ. The CDR3, as DNA: TGTGCCAGCAGCCGGGGACTAGCGGGAGGGAGCTCCTACGAGCAGTACTTC. As protein: CASSRGLAGGSSYEQYF.

This clone occurred a few times. The chain has TRBV18 and TRBJ1-2; no clear D. Germline V CDR1 and CDR2: KGHSH, LQKENI. This CDR3 comprises 14 residues. V shed 3 bases and J shed 2 bases, with 10 bases lying between them. The CDR3 spells CASSPGVRNYGYTF. For the CDR3, the DNA is TGTGCCAGCTCACCTGGTGTCAGAAACTATGGCTACACCTTC.

The V and J genes are TRBV28 and TRBJ2-3; maybe TRBD2 (5 bases). The CDR3 has 16 amino acids. Germline V CDR1 and CDR2: MDHEN, SYDVKM. Trimming took off 5 bases at V and 4 bases at J, with 19 bases between the two ends. The CDR3 DNA is TGTGCCAGCAGTCCCATAGGTCTAGCCAGCGCAGATACGCAGTATTTT. This sequence encodes CASSPIGLASADTQYF.

This clone showed up just once. This chain uses TRBV10-3 with TRBJ2-5; 9 bases align to TRBD2. In germline, CDR1 is ENHRY, CDR2 SYGVKD. V was clipped by 0 bases and J by 4 bases; unmatched bases: 9. This CDR3 spans 17 amino acids. CDR3 bases: TGTGCCATCAGTGAGTCGAAGGGCGGGAGGGGCGGAGAGACCCAGTACTTC. Amino acid sequence: CAISESKGGRGGETQYF.

The chain couples TRBV9 to TRBJ2-2; 11 positions match TRBD2. V shed 2 bases, J shed 3 bases, and the junction held 3 bases outside the gene matches. CDR1 and CDR2 from the germline V gene are SGDLS and YYNGEE. The CDR3 contains 16 residues. CDR3 region: CASSVTSGRDTGELFF. The CDR3 DNA sequence: TGTGCCAGCAGCGTTACTAGCGGGAGAGACACCGGGGAGCTGTTTTTT.

The chain carries TRBV7-3 and TRBJ2-1, with 8 positions matching TRBD1. Germline CDR1 is SGHTA and CDR2 is FQGTGA. The junction had 5 bases not matched to a gene; V was cut back by 5 bases and J by 2 bases. The CDR3 consists of 15 residues. The CDR3: CASSPQQGAYNEQFF. Written as DNA, the CDR3 is TGTGCCAGCAGCCCCCAACAGGGGGCCTACAATGAGCAGTTCTTC.

The chain joins TRBV5-1 to TRBJ1-2, with 9 bases that match TRBD1. CDR3 length: 14 residues. Germline trimming cut 3 bases from V and 3 bases from J; bases unmatched to any gene: 3. Germline values: CDR1 SGHRS, CDR2 YFSETQ. DNA for the CDR3: TGCGCCAGCAGCTCCGGGACAGGGTACTATGGCTACACCTTC. Protein product: CASSSGTGYYGYTF.

This sequence joins TRBV9 and TRBJ2-7; 11 bases line up with TRBD2. The V gene's germline CDR1 is SGDLS and CDR2 YYNGEE. The junction had 9 bases not matched to a gene; V was cut back by 0 bases and J by 7 bases. This CDR3 region has 16 residues. In nucleotides, the CDR3 is TGTGCCAGCAGCGTAGGCCTAGCGGGAGGCCTTGAAGAGCAGTACTTC. Protein sequence: CASSVGLAGGLEEQYF.

CDR3 protein: CASSYIAEASPLHF. Here the CDR3 DNA reads TGTGCCAGCAGTTACATCGCGGAGGCATCACCCCTCCACTTT. This rearrangement joins TRBV6-5 to TRBJ1-6, with D uncertain. Germline lookup yields CDR1 MNHEY and CDR2 SVGAGI. The CDR3 loop spans 14 amino acids. Trimming cost V 2 bases and J 10 bases, with 12 bases left between them.

The J gene is TRBJ1-2, the V gene TRBV19; D possibly corresponds to TRBD1 (5 bases). The CDR3 is 13 residues long. The V end was cut by 3 bases, the J end by 8 bases, with 13 bases between. CDR1 LNHDA and CDR2 SQIVND come from the germline V gene (reference sequence). The CDR3: CASSIPGVVGYTF. The CDR3 nucleotides are TGTGCCAGTAGTATCCCGGGGGTCGTCGGCTACACCTTC.

The chain combines TRBV27 with TRBJ2-2, with 8 nucleotides matching TRBD1. The germline V gene has CDR1 MNHEY and CDR2 SMNVEV (reference sequence). The junction had 8 bases not matched to a gene; V was cut back by 6 bases and J by 2 bases. The CDR3 runs to 16 residues. The CDR3 DNA sequence: TGTGCCAGCAGCGACCGGACAGGGCTCAACACCGGGGAGCTGTTTTTT. It is translated as CASSDRTGLNTGELFF.